Listed below are T cell receptor beta chains from one sample, sequenced in a study of CD8 T cells in ankylosing spondylitis. TCRdb re-derived calls from the 5' RACE reads in MiXCR, one entry per CDR3 protein. The sample records about 200,000 distinct CDR3 sequences, approximately 24% being singletons. Specimen: blood, either unsorted or a sorted T cell fraction (not recorded which). The receptors shown here come from a male donor with ankylosing spondylitis or in good health (not recorded which). Both conserved end residues are part of each CDR3. The D gene is left open where the match is weak. Only some rows state a clone size, as once, few, many or a class for expanded clones.

clone size,V gene,J gene,D gene,CDR3 DNA,CDR3 protein
-,TRBV20-1,TRBJ2-1,TRBD2,TGCAGTGCTCCTCCGACAGGGAAAAGCGGGGGGAGCTCCTACAATGAGCAGTTCTTC,CSAPPTGKSGGSSYNEQFF
-,TRBV7-8,TRBJ2-1,-,TGTGCCAGCATCCAGGACAGGAGCGGGAGAATCTACAATGAGCAGTTCTTC,CASIQDRSGRIYNEQFF
many,TRBV7-2,TRBJ2-7,TRBD1,TGTGCCAGCAGCTCGGACAGGTCCTACGAGCAGTACTTC,CASSSDRSYEQYF
-,TRBV20-1,TRBJ2-7,-,TGCAGTGCTAGCGCTGGCGAGCAGTACTTC,CSASAGEQYF
-,TRBV28,TRBJ2-7,TRBD1,TGTGCCAGCAGGGGCTACACAAGGACAGGTCGGAGCTCCTACGAGCAGTACTTC,CASRGYTRTGRSSYEQYF
-,TRBV29-1,TRBJ2-3,-,TGCAGCGTTGAAGCCAGTAGCACAGATACGCAGTATTTT,CSVEASSTDTQYF
-,TRBV10-3,TRBJ1-2,TRBD1,TGTGCCATCGGACAGGAAGAAGACTATGGCTACACCTTC,CAIGQEEDYGYTF
many,TRBV15,TRBJ2-5,-,TGTGCCACCAGCACTGGGGGCCACCAAGAGACCCAGTACTTC,CATSTGGHQETQYF
few,TRBV12-3/TRBV12-4,TRBJ1-2,-,TGTGCCAGCAGCAATACAAACTATGGCTACACCTTC,CASSNTNYGYTF
many,TRBV7-2,TRBJ1-1,TRBD1,TGTGCCAGCAGCCTTTCAGGGGGCAGGAACACTGAAGCTTTCTTT,CASSLSGGRNTEAFF
many,TRBV9,TRBJ2-7,TRBD2,TGTGCCAGCATACCGGGACTAGCGGGAGGGAACTCCTACGAGCAGTACTTC,CASIPGLAGGNSYEQYF
few,TRBV27,TRBJ2-1,-,TGTGCCAGCAGTTTATCGTATAGGGGATACAATGAGCAGTTCTTC,CASSLSYRGYNEQFF
few,TRBV29-1,TRBJ2-2,TRBD1,TGCAGTGCCGGACAGGGGAACACCGGGGAGCTGTTTTTT,CSAGQGNTGELFF
few,TRBV3-1,TRBJ2-1,TRBD2,TGTGCCAGCAGCCGAGGGAGGGGTGAGCAGTTCTTC,CASSRGRGEQFF
-,TRBV20-1,TRBJ1-5,TRBD1,TGCAGTGCTAGAGATCCTACAGGGGTCGCCAATCAGCCCCAGCATTTT,CSARDPTGVANQPQHF